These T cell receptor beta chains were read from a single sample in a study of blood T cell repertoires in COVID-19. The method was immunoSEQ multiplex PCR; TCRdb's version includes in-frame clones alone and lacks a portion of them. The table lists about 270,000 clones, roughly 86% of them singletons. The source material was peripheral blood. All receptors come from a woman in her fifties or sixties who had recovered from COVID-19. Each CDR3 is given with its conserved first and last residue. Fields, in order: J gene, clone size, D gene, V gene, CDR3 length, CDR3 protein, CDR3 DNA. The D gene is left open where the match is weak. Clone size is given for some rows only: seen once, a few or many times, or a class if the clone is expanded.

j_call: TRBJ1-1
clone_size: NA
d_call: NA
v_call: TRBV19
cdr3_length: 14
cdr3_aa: CASSSQGMSPEAFF
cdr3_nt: TGTGCCAGTAGCTCACAGGGAATGTCTCCTGAAGCTTTCTTT

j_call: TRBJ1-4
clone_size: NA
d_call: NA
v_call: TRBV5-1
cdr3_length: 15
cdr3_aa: CASSRDWSLNEKLFF
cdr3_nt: TGCGCCAGCAGTCGGGATTGGTCCCTTAATGAAAAACTGTTTTTT

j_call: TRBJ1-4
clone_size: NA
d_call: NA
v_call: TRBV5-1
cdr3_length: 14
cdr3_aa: CASSLTGLREKLFF
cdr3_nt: TGCGCCAGCAGCTTGACAGGGTTACGGGAAAAACTGTTTTTT

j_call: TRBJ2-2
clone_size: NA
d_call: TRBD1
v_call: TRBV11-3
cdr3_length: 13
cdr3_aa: CASRGQGAGELFF
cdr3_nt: TGTGCCAGCAGAGGACAGGGGGCCGGGGAGCTGTTTTTT

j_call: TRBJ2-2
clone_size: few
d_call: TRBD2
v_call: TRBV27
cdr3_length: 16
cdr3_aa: CASSPYGGGGSGELFF
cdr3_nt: TGTGCCAGCAGTCCCTATGGCGGGGGTGGGTCCGGGGAGCTGTTTTTT

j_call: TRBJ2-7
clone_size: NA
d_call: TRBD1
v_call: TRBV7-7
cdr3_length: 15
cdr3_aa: CASSLRTGNTYEQYF
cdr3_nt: TGTGCTAGCAGCTTGAGGACAGGCAACACCTACGAGCAGTACTTC

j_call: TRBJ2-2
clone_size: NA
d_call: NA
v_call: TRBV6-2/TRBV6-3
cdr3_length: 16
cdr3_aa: CASSYGAGTNTGELFF
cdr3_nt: TGTGCCAGCAGTTACGGAGCAGGGACGAACACCGGGGAGCTGTTTTTT

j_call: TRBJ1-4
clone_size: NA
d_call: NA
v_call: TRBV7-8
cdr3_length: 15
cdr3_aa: CASSSLRGHIEKLFF
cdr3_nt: TGTGCCAGCAGCTCCTTGAGGGGACATATTGAAAAACTGTTTTTT

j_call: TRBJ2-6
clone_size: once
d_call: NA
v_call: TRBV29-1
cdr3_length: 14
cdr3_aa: CSALGSSGANVLTF
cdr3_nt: TGCAGCGCCCTGGGGAGCTCTGGGGCCAACGTCCTGACTTTC

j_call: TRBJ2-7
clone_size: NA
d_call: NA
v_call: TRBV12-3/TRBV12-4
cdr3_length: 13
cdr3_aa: CASSSLEGYEQYF
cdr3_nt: TGTGCCAGCAGTTCCCTGGAGGGTTACGAGCAGTACTTC

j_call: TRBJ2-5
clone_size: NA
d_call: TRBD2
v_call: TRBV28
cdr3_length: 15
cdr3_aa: CASSPLAGGQETQYF
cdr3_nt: TGTGCCAGCAGTCCCCTTGCGGGGGGGCAAGAGACCCAGTACTTC

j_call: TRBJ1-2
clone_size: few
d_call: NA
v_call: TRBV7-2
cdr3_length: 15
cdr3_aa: CASSLAGHLNYGYTF
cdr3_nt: TGTGCCAGCAGCTTAGCAGGACACCTTAACTATGGCTACACCTTC

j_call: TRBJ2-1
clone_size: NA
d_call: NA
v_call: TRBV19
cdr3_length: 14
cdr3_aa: CATHLGASYNEQFF
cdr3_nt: TGTGCCACCCACCTGGGGGCATCCTACAATGAGCAGTTCTTC

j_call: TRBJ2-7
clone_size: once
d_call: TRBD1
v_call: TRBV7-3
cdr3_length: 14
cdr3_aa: CASSSGQGVHEQYF
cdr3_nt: TGTGCCAGCAGCTCGGGACAGGGGGTCCACGAGCAGTACTTC

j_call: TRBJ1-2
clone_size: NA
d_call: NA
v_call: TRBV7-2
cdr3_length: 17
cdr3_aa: CASSAPPGKPANYGYTF
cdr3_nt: TGTGCCAGCAGCGCCCCCCCAGGGAAACCAGCTAACTATGGCTACACCTTC

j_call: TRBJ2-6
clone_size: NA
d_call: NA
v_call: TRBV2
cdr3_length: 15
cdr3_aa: CASRQGNSGANVLTF
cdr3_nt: TGTGCCAGCAGACAGGGAAACTCTGGGGCCAACGTCCTGACTTTC

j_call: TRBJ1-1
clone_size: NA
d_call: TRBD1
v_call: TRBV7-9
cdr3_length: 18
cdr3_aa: CASSFSPTPTGPNTEAFF
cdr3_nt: TGTGCCAGCAGCTTTTCCCCTACGCCGACAGGGCCAAACACTGAAGCTTTCTTT

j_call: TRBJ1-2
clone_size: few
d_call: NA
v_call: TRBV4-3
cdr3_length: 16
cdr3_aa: CASSQDEGAEDYGYTF
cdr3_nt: TGCGCCAGCAGCCAAGATGAAGGAGCGGAAGATTATGGCTACACCTTC

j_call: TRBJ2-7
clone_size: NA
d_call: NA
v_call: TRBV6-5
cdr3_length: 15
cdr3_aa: CASLEGGGNSYEQYF
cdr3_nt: TGTGCCAGCCTCGAGGGAGGGGGAAACTCCTACGAGCAGTACTTC

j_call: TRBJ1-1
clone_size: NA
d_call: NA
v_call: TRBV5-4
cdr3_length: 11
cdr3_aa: CASSLGGLAFF
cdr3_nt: TGTGCCAGCAGCTTGGGGGGGCTTGCTTTCTTT

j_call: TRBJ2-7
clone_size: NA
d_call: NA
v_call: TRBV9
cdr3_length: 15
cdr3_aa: CASSVGVGVEYEQYF
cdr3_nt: TGTGCCAGCAGCGTAGGGGTCGGGGTTGAATACGAGCAGTACTTC

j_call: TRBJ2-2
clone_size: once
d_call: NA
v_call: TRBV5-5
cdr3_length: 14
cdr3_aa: CASSLLVNTGELFF
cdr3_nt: TGTGCCAGCAGCTTGCTAGTCAACACCGGGGAGCTGTTTTTT

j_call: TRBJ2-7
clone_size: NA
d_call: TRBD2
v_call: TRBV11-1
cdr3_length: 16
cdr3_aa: CASSPLRGGAIHEQYF
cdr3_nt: TGTGCCAGCAGCCCTCTGCGGGGGGGGGCGATCCACGAGCAGTACTTC

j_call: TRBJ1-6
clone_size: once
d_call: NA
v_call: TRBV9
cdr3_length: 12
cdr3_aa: CASSSNNSPLHF
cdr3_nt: TGTGCCAGCAGCTCAAATAATTCACCCCTCCACTTT